This T cell receptor beta chain came from a study of T cells after yellow fever vaccination. Study details: When fractions had low cell numbers, they were prepared with SMART-Seq v4 Ultra Low Input. General study points: Abundant bulk-derived clonotypes could contaminate FACS-sorted repertoires. At 95% to 97% for CD4 and about 88% for CD8, most primary-vaccination clones showed up again after the booster.

In its sample, this clonotype was seen many times. Its antigen is unknown. In making TCR cDNA, 5'RACE template switching added a universal primer site and UMIs to it. Each CDR3 protein gets one entry after TCRdb re-called the 5' RACE reads with MiXCR. Here the sample spans approximately 240,000 distinct CDR3 sequences, around 3.5% being singletons. The specimen was PBMCs, collected 15 days after the yellow fever booster vaccination. The TCR comes from a man aged 18 to 30 who received the YFV17D yellow fever vaccine.

The CDR3 sequence: CASSSGGAFTDTQYF. For the CDR3, the DNA is TGTGCCAGCAGTAGCGGGGGGGCTTTCACAGATACGCAGTATTTT. J is TRBJ2-3 and V is TRBV6-5; TRBD2 matches 10 bases. Germline-derived CDR1 and CDR2 are MNHEY and SVGAGI. The CDR3 consists of 15 residues. V dropped 5 bases and J dropped 2; count of bases not matched to a gene: 4.